Detailed here is one T cell receptor beta chain. V was pared by 0 bases and J by 2 bases, with 9 bases between. The germline gives CDR1 SGDLS, CDR2 YYNGEE. This CDR3 has 16 amino acids. Per the original methods: Amplification from reference gene primers served as the basis for estimated nucleated cell counts. Profiling relied on immunoSEQ multiplex PCR, and the TCRdb table lists in-frame clones only, not all of them. Clonal size and the V and J genes are those of that table, whereas D and trimming came from the DNA. The sample shows more than 70,000 clones, roughly 73% of them seen only once. This sample was taken from a study of blood T cell repertoires in COVID-19. Study details: The United States, Italy and Spain were the sources of the acute and convalescent COVID-19 samples.

This rearrangement joins TRBV9 to TRBJ1-6; no clear D gene. Material for sequencing was peripheral blood. The clonotype comes from a human donor in a cohort sampled during active COVID-19. As DNA, the CDR3 is TGTGCCAGCAGCGTAGCCCAGTGGCCCTATAATTCACCCCTCCACTTT. It codes for CASSVAQWPYNSPLHF.